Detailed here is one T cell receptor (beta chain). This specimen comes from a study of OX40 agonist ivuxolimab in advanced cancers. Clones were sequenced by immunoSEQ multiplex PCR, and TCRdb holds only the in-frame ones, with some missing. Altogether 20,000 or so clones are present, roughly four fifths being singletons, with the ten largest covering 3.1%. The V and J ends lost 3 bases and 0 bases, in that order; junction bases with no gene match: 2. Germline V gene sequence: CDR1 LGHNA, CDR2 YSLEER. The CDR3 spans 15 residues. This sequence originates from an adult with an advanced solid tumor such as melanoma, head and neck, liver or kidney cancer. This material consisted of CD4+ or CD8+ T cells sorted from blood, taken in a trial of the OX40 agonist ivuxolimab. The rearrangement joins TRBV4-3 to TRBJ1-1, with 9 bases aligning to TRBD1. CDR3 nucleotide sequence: TGCGCCAGCAGCCATGGGACAGGGTTGAACACTGAAGCTTTCTTT. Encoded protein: CASSHGTGLNTEAFF.